Following are 26 T cell receptor beta chains from one sample sequenced in a study of CD8 T cells in ankylosing spondylitis. MiXCR, run by TCRdb on the 5' RACE reads, gives a single entry per CDR3 protein. The profile shows tens of thousands of distinct CDR3 sequences, 6% of them singletons. The sample was blood, either unsorted or a sorted T cell fraction (not recorded which). Source of these receptors: a male donor with ankylosing spondylitis or in good health (not recorded which).

This clonotype was observed at least ten times. The chain uses TRBV27 and TRBJ2-3; the D is unclear. From germline, CDR1 is MNHEY and CDR2 SMNVEV (reference sequence). The CDR3 consists of 13 residues. V was shortened by 5 bases and J by 5 bases, with 11 bases between the two germline ends. CDR3 residues: CASSLAPGDTQYF. The CDR3 coding sequence is TGTGCCAGCAGTCTTGCCCCCGGAGATACGCAGTATTTT.

This clonotype has only a few counts. Here the CDR3 DNA reads TGTGCCTGGGGGGCTAAAGGGAGTCAGCCCCAGCATTTT. It codes for CAWGAKGSQPQHF. The V gene is TRBV30, the J gene TRBJ1-5, with a weak D call TRBD1 (5 bases). The ends were cut back, 5 bases at V and 6 bases at J, with 14 bases in the middle. Germline assignment: CDR1 GTSNPN and CDR2 SVGIG (reference sequence). CDR3 length equals 13 residues.

This clonotype has at least ten counts. V is TRBV12-3 or TRBV12-4 and J is TRBJ1-1; D not certain. V dropped 7 bases and J dropped 0 bases, with 15 bases sitting between them. The CDR3 is 15 residues long. CDR3 nucleotide sequence: TGTGCCAGCACCAACGGAAGGCGGATGAACACTGAAGCTTTCTTT. This encodes CASTNGRRMNTEAFF.

This clonotype was recorded at least ten times. V gene TRBV25-1 combines with J gene TRBJ2-3; weak D call: TRBD1 (6 bases). From germline, CDR1 is MGHDK and CDR2 SYGVNS. CDR3 length equals 14 residues. With 5 bases removed from V and 1 base from J, the gap between germline ends came to 10 bases. In nucleotides, the CDR3 is TGTGCCAGCAGTAACAGGGTCGGCACAGATACGCAGTATTTT. This sequence encodes CASSNRVGTDTQYF.

In this sample, this clonotype turned up a few times. The V call is TRBV6-5, the J call TRBJ1-1; D uncertain. The CDR3 runs to 13 residues. Trimming took off 1 base at V and 0 bases at J, with 3 bases between the two ends. Germline-derived CDR1 and CDR2 are MNHEY and SVGAGI. CDR3: CASSYWVNTEAFF. CDR3 nucleotide sequence: TGTGCCAGCAGTTACTGGGTGAACACTGAAGCTTTCTTT.

This clonotype was counted ten times or more. CDR3 in amino acids: CASKIQEAAEAFF. The DNA of the CDR3 is TGTGCCAGCAAAATACAGGAAGCAGCTGAAGCTTTCTTT. This chain uses TRBV12-3 or TRBV12-4 with TRBJ1-1, with a tentative D call TRBD1 (5 bases). This CDR3 region has 13 residues. Trimming took off 7 bases at V and 6 bases at J, with 15 bases between the two ends.

This clonotype was observed a handful of times. This sequence joins TRBV9 and TRBJ2-7; 9 nucleotides agree with TRBD1. The germline CDR1 and CDR2 sequences are SGDLS and YYNGEE. The CDR3 consists of 14 residues. Trimming at V came to 0 bases and at J to 7 bases, leaving 5 bases not matched to a gene. The CDR3 sequence: CASSVAQGAGEQYF. The CDR3 nucleotides are TGTGCCAGCAGCGTAGCACAGGGGGCGGGTGAGCAGTACTTC.

This clonotype has only a few counts. Being one base from a much bigger clone, this may be a read error. The CDR3 here is CASSLIYANEQFF. The CDR3 DNA reads as TGTGCCAGCAGCCTCATTTATGCCAATGAGCAGTTCTTC. The chain employs TRBV11-2 and TRBJ2-1; D ambiguous. Germline-derived CDR1 and CDR2 are SGHAT and FQNNGV. The CDR3 is 13 residues long. Trimming cost V 5 bases and J 6 bases, with 11 bases left between them.

This clonotype was recorded at least ten times. The CDR3 DNA reads TGTGCCAGCAGCCCGGGGGGCGTCTATCGCGAGACCCAGTACTTC. Protein product: CASSPGGVYRETQYF. The rearrangement links TRBV28 to TRBJ2-5, with D perhaps TRBD2 (7 bases). Germline lookup yields CDR1 MDHEN and CDR2 SYDVKM. The length of the CDR3 is 15 residues. V gave up 6 bases and J gave up 5 bases, with 19 bases separating them.

This clonotype was recorded at least ten times. The gene calls are TRBV29-1 and TRBJ2-1, with D tentatively TRBD2 (5 bases). Trimming took 4 bases from V and 7 from J, leaving 23 bases between them. Germline assignment: CDR1 SQVTM and CDR2 ANQGSEA. The CDR3 runs to 16 residues. Here the CDR3 reads CSVVAPLAASGNEQFF. The CDR3 DNA follows: TGCAGCGTTGTAGCCCCGCTAGCCGCCTCGGGAAATGAGCAGTTCTTC.

The rearrangement uses TRBV5-4 and TRBJ1-4; D perhaps matches TRBD1 (5 bases). CDR3 length: 17 residues. Trimming cost V 9 bases and J 1 base, with 22 bases left between them. Looked up from germline, CDR1 is SGHNT and CDR2 is YYREEE (reference sequence). The CDR3: CAIGSGQSSKTNEKLFF. CDR3 bases: TGTGCCATCGGCTCGGGGCAGAGTTCAAAAACTAATGAAAAACTGTTTTTT. The full variable domain, completed using reference TRBV5-4 and TRBJ1-4, is ETGVTQSPTHLIKTRGQQVTLRCSSQSGHNTVSWYQQALGQGPQFIFQYYREEENGRGNFPPRFSGLQFPNYSSELNVNALELDDSALYLCAIGSGQSSKTNEKLFFGSGTQLSVL.

In this sample, this clonotype turned up many times. One base away lies a much larger clone, so this may be a sequencing read error. CDR3 region: CSVVRDSPLDEQYF. The CDR3 region has the DNA TGCAGCGTTGTGCGCGACAGCCCCTTGGACGAGCAGTACTTC. The chain carries TRBV29-1 and TRBJ2-7, with D tentatively TRBD1 (5 bases). V was trimmed by 4 bases and J by 5 bases, leaving 18 bases between them. This CDR3 has 14 amino acids. Germline values: CDR1 SQVTM, CDR2 ANQGSEA.

The chain has TRBV4-3 and TRBJ1-5; a possible D gene is TRBD1 (5 bases). The CDR3 covers 17 residues. Deletions cut 0 bases from V and 2 bases from J, with 14 bases between. CDR1 and CDR2 from the germline V gene are LGHNA and YSLEER. The CDR3 region is CASSQEPTGGGNQPQHF. For the CDR3, the DNA is TGCGCCAGCAGCCAAGAGCCCACAGGTGGCGGCAATCAGCCCCAGCATTTT.

In the case of this clonotype: Possible read error: a much larger clone is one base away. The chain recombines TRBV5-1 with TRBJ1-1; 7 positions agree with TRBD1. The CDR3 loop spans 17 amino acids. Germline CDR1 and CDR2: SGHRS and YFSETQ. The CDR3 DNA follows: TGCGCCAGCACCTTGGAAGGGGGCGGGGGGGGGCGCACTGAAGCTTTCTTT. It is translated as CASTLEGGGGGRTEAFF.

This clonotype was recorded many times. The CDR3 here is CASSPNNSPADTQYF. CDR3 coding DNA: TGTGCCAGCAGCCCGAATAACAGTCCCGCAGATACGCAGTATTTT. The chain carries TRBV5-4 and TRBJ2-3, with no clear D. The germline V gene has CDR1 SGHNT and CDR2 YYREEE (reference sequence). V lost 4 bases, J lost 4 bases, and 16 bases lay in between. This CDR3 region has 15 residues. The whole variable domain, filled in from reference TRBV5-4 and TRBJ2-3, reads ETGVTQSPTHLIKTRGQQVTLRCSSQSGHNTVSWYQQALGQGPQFIFQYYREEENGRGNFPPRFSGLQFPNYSSELNVNALELDDSALYLCASSPNNSPADTQYFGPGTRLTVL.

This clonotype occurred many times. J is TRBJ2-1 and V is TRBV28, with D possibly being TRBD1 (6 bases). The V and J ends lost 3 bases and 5 bases respectively, with 8 bases between them. The CDR3 contains 13 residues. Germline loops: CDR1 MDHEN, CDR2 SYDVKM. CDR3 region: CASSFYRDNEQFF. The CDR3 DNA is TGTGCCAGCAGTTTCTACAGGGACAATGAGCAGTTCTTC.

This clonotype was found many times. The chain recombines TRBV20-1 with TRBJ2-2; D uncertain. The CDR3 has 14 residues. Per germline, CDR1 DFQATT and CDR2 SNEGSKA (reference sequence). Deletions cut 0 bases from V and 5 bases from J, with 10 bases between. The CDR3 coding sequence is TGCAGTGCTAGAGATATGGACGTGACCGGGGAGCTGTTTTTT. It yields the protein CSARDMDVTGELFF.

The sample holds many counts of this clonotype. DNA of the CDR3: TGTGCCACCAGCAGGGGAACTAGCGGGAGCCACGAGCAGTACTTC. It codes for CATSRGTSGSHEQYF. J is TRBJ2-7 and V is TRBV15, with TRBD2 matching 11 bases. Looked up from germline, CDR1 is LNHNV and CDR2 is YYDKDF (reference sequence). This CDR3 spans 15 amino acids. V dropped 3 bases and J dropped 5; count of bases not matched to a gene: 6.

This clonotype was observed at least ten times. This chain connects TRBV6-2 or TRBV6-3 to TRBJ2-6; D is tentatively TRBD1 or TRBD2 (5 bases each). CDR1 is MNHEY and CDR2 is SVGEGT in the germline V gene. This CDR3 has 15 amino acids. V was shortened by 2 bases and J by 4 bases, with 9 bases between the two germline ends. The CDR3 bases are TGTGCCAGCAGTTACCTGGGGGAAGGGGCCAACGTCCTGACTTTC. It translates to CASSYLGEGANVLTF.

The sample holds many counts of this clonotype. The chain has TRBV27 and TRBJ2-6; D is perhaps TRBD1 or TRBD2 (6 bases each). Germline CDR1 is MNHEY and CDR2 is SMNVEV (reference sequence). The CDR3 is made up of 16 amino acids. V was shortened by 7 bases and J by 1 base, with 14 bases between the two germline ends. Here the CDR3 DNA reads TGTGCCAGCAAGGGAGGACAGATTTCTGGGGCCAACGTCCTGACTTTC. Translated, it gives CASKGGQISGANVLTF.

This clonotype turned up a few times. This chain uses TRBV11-1 with TRBJ2-7; TRBD2 agrees at 10 bases. With V trimmed by 4 bases and J by 0 bases, 12 bases remained unmatched. The CDR3 spans 18 residues. Germline CDR1 reads SGHAT; CDR2 reads FQDESV (reference sequence). CDR3 DNA: TGTGCCAGCAGCTGGGAGCTAGCGGGAGCGCTAAACTCCTACGAGCAGTACTTC. Its protein product is CASSWELAGALNSYEQYF.

The sample holds one count of this clonotype. The J gene is TRBJ1-2, the V gene TRBV7-2; D remains unclear. Germline lookup yields CDR1 SGHTA and CDR2 FQGNSA. The V end lost 5 bases, the J end lost 5 bases, and 9 bases lay between the germline ends. This CDR3 is built from 12 residues. The CDR3 loop reads CASSGSRYGYTF. CDR3 nucleotides: TGTGCCAGCAGCGGGAGTCGGTATGGCTACACCTTC.

The sample holds many counts of this clonotype. The V and J genes are TRBV9 and TRBJ2-1, with 10 nucleotides matching TRBD2. The CDR3 is 15 amino acids. J lost 0 bases, V lost 3 bases, and 0 bases had no gene match. Germline V gene data show CDR1 as SGDLS and CDR2 as YYNGEE. CDR3 DNA sequence: TGTGCCAGCAGCGCTAGCGGGGGCTCCTACAATGAGCAGTTCTTC. The encoded protein is CASSASGGSYNEQFF.

The table lists this clonotype with many counts. This chain links TRBV28 with TRBJ2-1; weak D call: TRBD1 (6 bases). Trimming removed 7 bases from V and 6 bases from J, with 10 bases in between. Germline V gene lookup returns CDR1 MDHEN and CDR2 SYDVKM. The CDR3 runs to 12 residues. The CDR3 reads CASTGVRNEQFF. The CDR3, as DNA: TGTGCCAGCACAGGGGTTCGCAATGAGCAGTTCTTC.

In this sample, this clonotype turned up many times. The chain links TRBV5-1 to TRBJ2-3; D remains ambiguous. The V and J ends lost 4 bases and 1 base respectively, with 10 bases between them. The CDR3 sequence is 14 residues long. CDR1 SGHRS and CDR2 YFSETQ come from the germline V gene. The CDR3 region has the DNA TGCGCCAGCAGCACTGGCCCCGGCACAGATACGCAGTATTTT. It translates to CASSTGPGTDTQYF.

Ten or more counts support this clonotype. This sequence joins TRBV24-1 and TRBJ2-1; D possibly corresponds to TRBD2 (5 bases). This CDR3 region has 15 residues. Germline V lookup: CDR1 KGHDR, CDR2 SFDVKD. With 1 base removed from V and 5 bases from J, the gap between germline ends came to 11 bases. CDR3 protein: CATSDFKAGNNEQFF. Here the CDR3 DNA reads TGTGCCACCAGTGATTTCAAGGCGGGCAACAATGAGCAGTTCTTC.